This is a list of T cell receptor beta chains from one sample in a study of T cells after yellow fever vaccination. MiXCR, run by TCRdb on the 5' RACE reads, gives a single entry per CDR3 protein. The sample has around 300,000 distinct CDR3 sequences; around 4.3% are singletons. The material was PBMCs, obtained 15 days after the yellow fever booster vaccination. The receptors stem from a man aged 18 to 29 who received the YFV17D yellow fever vaccine. Both conserved end residues are part of each CDR3. Fields, in order: CDR3 protein, CDR3 DNA, D gene, V gene, J gene, CDR3 length, clone size. The D gene is left open where the match is weak. Clone size appears in some rows only: once, few, many, or a class for an expanded clone.

CDR3: CASSLFGSRAEAFF
DNA: TGCGCCAGCAGCCTCTTCGGTTCACGAGCTGAAGCTTTCTTT
D: -
V: TRBV4-3
J: TRBJ1-1
length: 14
size: few

CDR3: CSVEGQGATGELFF
DNA: TGCAGCGTTGAAGGGCAGGGGGCGACCGGGGAGCTGTTTTTT
D: TRBD1
V: TRBV29-1
J: TRBJ2-2
length: 14
size: many

CDR3: CASSQTSGGARVTEQFF
DNA: TGTGCCAGCAGTCAGACTAGCGGGGGGGCCCGGGTTACTGAGCAGTTCTTC
D: TRBD2
V: TRBV27
J: TRBJ2-1
length: 17
size: many

CDR3: CASSESGAGNEQFF
DNA: TGCGCCAGCAGTGAGTCGGGGGCGGGGAATGAGCAGTTCTTC
D: -
V: TRBV10-1
J: TRBJ2-1
length: 14
size: few

CDR3: CAWSGTVGQPQHF
DNA: TGTGCCTGGAGTGGTACAGTAGGTCAGCCCCAGCATTTT
D: -
V: TRBV30
J: TRBJ1-5
length: 13
size: many

CDR3: CASSQDAAYQPQHF
DNA: TGCGCCAGCAGCCAAGACGCGGCTTATCAGCCCCAGCATTTT
D: -
V: TRBV4-3
J: TRBJ1-5
length: 14
size: many

CDR3: CASSYGDADTGELFF
DNA: TGTGCCAGCAGTTACGGGGACGCGGACACCGGGGAGCTGTTTTTT
D: -
V: TRBV6-5
J: TRBJ2-2
length: 15
size: many

CDR3: CASSSPGQGAKTQYF
DNA: TGTGCCAGCAGTTCACCGGGACAGGGGGCGAAGACCCAGTACTTC
D: TRBD1
V: TRBV6-6
J: TRBJ2-5
length: 15
size: many

CDR3: CSATGLNNEQFF
DNA: TGCAGTGCTACAGGGCTGAACAATGAGCAGTTCTTC
D: -
V: TRBV20-1
J: TRBJ2-1
length: 12
size: -

CDR3: CASSDRNTGELFF
DNA: TGTGCCAGCTCGGACAGGAACACCGGGGAGCTGTTTTTT
D: -
V: TRBV19
J: TRBJ2-2
length: 13
size: -

CDR3: CASSTRQGYGYTF
DNA: TGTGCCAGCAGCACAAGACAGGGCTATGGCTACACCTTC
D: TRBD1
V: TRBV7-2
J: TRBJ1-2
length: 13
size: -

CDR3: CASSLETANTGELFF
DNA: TGCGCCAGCAGCTTGGAGACGGCGAACACCGGGGAGCTGTTTTTT
D: -
V: TRBV5-1
J: TRBJ2-2
length: 15
size: many

CDR3: CASRNDRGSTDTQYF
DNA: TGTGCCAGCAGAAACGACAGGGGGAGCACAGATACGCAGTATTTT
D: TRBD1
V: TRBV12-3/TRBV12-4
J: TRBJ2-3
length: 15
size: few

CDR3: CASSRQLGQGTGELFF
DNA: TGTGCCAGCAGCAGACAATTAGGACAGGGGACCGGGGAGCTGTTTTTT
D: TRBD1
V: TRBV12-3/TRBV12-4
J: TRBJ2-2
length: 16
size: many

CDR3: CASRSGTARETQYF
DNA: TGTGCCAGCAGATCGGGGACAGCTAGGGAGACCCAGTACTTC
D: TRBD1
V: TRBV12-3/TRBV12-4
J: TRBJ2-5
length: 14
size: many

CDR3: CASSPPGQGRGEQFF
DNA: TGTGCCAGCTCACCACCGGGACAGGGTCGGGGTGAGCAGTTCTTC
D: TRBD1
V: TRBV18
J: TRBJ2-1
length: 15
size: many

CDR3: CASSQAERGGHNGELFF
DNA: TGTGCCAGCAGCCAAGCGGAGCGGGGGGGCCATAACGGGGAGCTGTTTTTT
D: TRBD2
V: TRBV14
J: TRBJ2-2
length: 17
size: few

CDR3: CASSWGLAEAFF
DNA: TGTGCCAGCAGCTGGGGCTTGGCTGAAGCTTTCTTT
D: -
V: TRBV5-7
J: TRBJ1-1
length: 12
size: -

CDR3: CSADPTLGNEQFF
DNA: TGCAGTGCTGACCCAACCCTAGGGAATGAGCAGTTCTTC
D: -
V: TRBV20-1
J: TRBJ2-1
length: 13
size: -

CDR3: CASSDHGRLDEQYF
DNA: TGCGCCAGCAGTGATCACGGACGCCTTGACGAGCAGTACTTC
D: -
V: TRBV10-2
J: TRBJ2-7
length: 14
size: many

CDR3: CASSLGVQGDTQYF
DNA: TGCGCCAGCAGCTTGGGTGTGCAAGGAGATACGCAGTATTTT
D: -
V: TRBV5-1
J: TRBJ2-3
length: 14
size: many

CDR3: CSAEGGGGQPQHF
DNA: TGCAGTGCTGAGGGGGGCGGTGGGCAGCCCCAGCATTTT
D: -
V: TRBV20-1
J: TRBJ1-5
length: 13
size: many

CDR3: CASSRPGYNEQFF
DNA: TGCGCCAGCAGCAGACCGGGTTACAATGAGCAGTTCTTC
D: -
V: TRBV5-1
J: TRBJ2-1
length: 13
size: many

CDR3: CSASSGGPSTGELFF
DNA: TGCAGTGCTAGTTCGGGGGGGCCGAGCACCGGGGAGCTGTTTTTT
D: TRBD2
V: TRBV20-1
J: TRBJ2-2
length: 15
size: many

CDR3: CASSQGAATDTQYF
DNA: TGTGCCAGCAGCCAGGGGGCGGCCACAGATACGCAGTATTTT
D: TRBD1
V: TRBV7-9
J: TRBJ2-3
length: 14
size: many

CDR3: CASSHEGASNQPQHF
DNA: TGTGCCAGCAGCCATGAGGGGGCTAGCAATCAGCCCCAGCATTTT
D: TRBD1
V: TRBV6-6
J: TRBJ1-5
length: 15
size: -

CDR3: CASSAEDRVRGSPQHF
DNA: TGTGCCAGCAGTGCAGAAGACAGGGTCAGGGGCTCGCCCCAGCATTTT
D: TRBD1
V: TRBV12-3/TRBV12-4
J: TRBJ1-5
length: 16
size: many

CDR3: CAIRAGDEQYF
DNA: TGTGCCATCAGAGCAGGGGACGAGCAGTACTTC
D: -
V: TRBV10-3
J: TRBJ2-7
length: 11
size: many

CDR3: CASSFRQGEGYTF
DNA: TGCGCCAGCAGCTTCCGACAGGGTGAAGGCTACACCTTC
D: TRBD1
V: TRBV5-1
J: TRBJ1-2
length: 13
size: many

CDR3: CASSLGQGRTDTQYF
DNA: TGTGCCAGCAGCCTGGGACAGGGGAGGACAGATACGCAGTATTTT
D: TRBD1
V: TRBV5-5
J: TRBJ2-3
length: 15
size: many

CDR3: CASSSLSGGADTQYF
DNA: TGTGCCAGCAGTTCCCTTAGCGGGGGGGCGGATACGCAGTATTTT
D: TRBD2
V: TRBV6-6
J: TRBJ2-3
length: 15
size: few

CDR3: CASSLQRGSTDTQYF
DNA: TGTGCCAGCAGCTTACAGCGGGGGAGCACAGATACGCAGTATTTT
D: TRBD2
V: TRBV7-2
J: TRBJ2-3
length: 15
size: many

CDR3: CASSLVGAGSYNEQFF
DNA: TGTGCCAGCAGCTTAGTGGGGGCGGGCTCCTACAATGAGCAGTTCTTC
D: -
V: TRBV7-2
J: TRBJ2-1
length: 16
size: many

CDR3: CASSPDGFSSYNEQFF
DNA: TGCGCCAGCAGCCCGGACGGATTCTCCTCCTACAATGAGCAGTTCTTC
D: -
V: TRBV5-1
J: TRBJ2-1
length: 16
size: few

CDR3: CASSQDLRSNQPQHF
DNA: TGCGCCAGCAGCCAAGATCTACGGAGCAATCAGCCCCAGCATTTT
D: -
V: TRBV4-1
J: TRBJ1-5
length: 15
size: -

CDR3: CASSSPGGTSWLEVEQFF
DNA: TGTGCCAGCAGTTCCCCCGGGGGGACTAGCTGGTTGGAGGTTGAGCAGTTCTTC
D: TRBD2
V: TRBV3-1
J: TRBJ2-1
length: 18
size: few

CDR3: CASSLVRGGTDTQYF
DNA: TGTGCCAGCAGCTTAGTACGGGGGGGCACAGATACGCAGTATTTT
D: TRBD2
V: TRBV7-2
J: TRBJ2-3
length: 15
size: many

CDR3: CSADRQGQGYGYTF
DNA: TGCAGTGCTGATAGACAGGGGCAGGGCTATGGCTACACCTTC
D: TRBD1
V: TRBV20-1
J: TRBJ1-2
length: 14
size: -

CDR3: CASSLNRASTEAFF
DNA: TGTGCCAGCAGCCTAAACAGGGCGAGCACTGAAGCTTTCTTT
D: -
V: TRBV12-3/TRBV12-4
J: TRBJ1-1
length: 14
size: -

CDR3: CASSSQPTGNTEAFF
DNA: TGCGCCAGCAGCTCGCAGCCTACAGGGAACACTGAAGCTTTCTTT
D: -
V: TRBV5-1
J: TRBJ1-1
length: 15
size: many

CDR3: CASRGGAMGSEQYF
DNA: TGCGCCAGCAGGGGGGGCGCAATGGGGTCCGAGCAGTACTTC
D: -
V: TRBV4-1
J: TRBJ2-7
length: 14
size: many

CDR3: CASSFGTGGDTQYF
DNA: TGTGCCAGCAGCTTCGGGACAGGGGGTGATACGCAGTATTTT
D: TRBD1
V: TRBV7-9
J: TRBJ2-3
length: 14
size: few

CDR3: CASSPERNGLEQFF
DNA: TGTGCCAGCTCACCAGAAAGGAACGGGCTTGAGCAGTTCTTC
D: -
V: TRBV18
J: TRBJ2-1
length: 14
size: few

CDR3: CSAARQGFYEQYF
DNA: TGCAGTGCTGCGAGACAGGGGTTCTACGAGCAGTACTTC
D: TRBD1
V: TRBV20-1
J: TRBJ2-7
length: 13
size: -

CDR3: CASSRQVDRGNQPQHF
DNA: TGTGCCAGCAGCCGCCAGGTGGACAGGGGAAATCAGCCCCAGCATTTT
D: TRBD1
V: TRBV14
J: TRBJ1-5
length: 16
size: -

CDR3: CASSRGATYEQYF
DNA: TGTGCCAGCTCACGCGGCGCAACCTACGAGCAGTACTTC
D: -
V: TRBV18
J: TRBJ2-7
length: 13
size: -

CDR3: CASSDSGLADTDTQYF
DNA: TGCGCCAGCAGTGATTCGGGACTAGCGGACACAGATACGCAGTATTTT
D: TRBD2
V: TRBV10-1
J: TRBJ2-3
length: 16
size: many

CDR3: CASSLPGGSGNTIYF
DNA: TGTGCCAGCAGTTTGCCGGGCGGCTCTGGAAACACCATATATTTT
D: -
V: TRBV12-3/TRBV12-4
J: TRBJ1-3
length: 15
size: many

CDR3: CASSRAAGLPFTDTQYF
DNA: TGTGCCAGCAGCCGTGCGGCGGGACTACCCTTCACAGATACGCAGTATTTT
D: TRBD2
V: TRBV7-9
J: TRBJ2-3
length: 17
size: few

CDR3: CASSSTRYQAFF
DNA: TGTGCCAGCAGCTCCACCCGGTATCAGGCTTTCTTT
D: -
V: TRBV5-6
J: TRBJ1-1
length: 12
size: many

CDR3: CASRPGTGAGQPQHF
DNA: TGTGCCAGCAGGCCCGGGACAGGGGCGGGTCAGCCCCAGCATTTT
D: TRBD1
V: TRBV12-3/TRBV12-4
J: TRBJ1-5
length: 15
size: -

CDR3: CASAWGPGEEGYTF
DNA: TGTGCCAGCGCATGGGGGCCAGGGGAGGAAGGCTACACCTTC
D: -
V: TRBV12-3/TRBV12-4
J: TRBJ1-2
length: 14
size: -

CDR3: CASSPGTGIDTDTQYF
DNA: TGCGCCAGCAGTCCGGGGACAGGGATAGACACAGATACGCAGTATTTT
D: TRBD1
V: TRBV5-1
J: TRBJ2-3
length: 16
size: many

CDR3: CASSPGDRVGTEAFF
DNA: TGTGCCAGCTCACCAGGAGACAGGGTGGGGACTGAAGCTTTCTTT
D: TRBD1
V: TRBV18
J: TRBJ1-1
length: 15
size: -

CDR3: CASSPPSEPGNTIYF
DNA: TGTGCCAGCTCACCTCCTTCAGAGCCTGGAAACACCATATATTTT
D: -
V: TRBV18
J: TRBJ1-3
length: 15
size: -

CDR3: CASSQTVQGRIALHF
DNA: TGTGCCAGCAGCCAAACGGTTCAGGGACGCATTGCCCTCCACTTT
D: -
V: TRBV3-1
J: TRBJ1-6
length: 15
size: few

CDR3: CASSTSLTDTQYF
DNA: TGTGCCAGTAGTACCAGCCTCACAGATACGCAGTATTTT
D: -
V: TRBV19
J: TRBJ2-3
length: 13
size: -

CDR3: CAISESKGSTDTQYF
DNA: TGTGCCATCAGTGAGTCCAAGGGTAGCACAGATACGCAGTATTTT
D: -
V: TRBV10-3
J: TRBJ2-3
length: 15
size: -

CDR3: CASSQTDPSTDTQYF
DNA: TGCGCCAGCAGCCAGACAGACCCTAGCACAGATACGCAGTATTTT
D: -
V: TRBV5-1
J: TRBJ2-3
length: 15
size: many

CDR3: CASSPGIPSSYNEQFF
DNA: TGTGCCAGCTCACCAGGAATTCCAAGCTCCTACAATGAGCAGTTCTTC
D: -
V: TRBV18
J: TRBJ2-1
length: 16
size: many